The 31 T cell receptor beta chains reported below all come from one sample, sequenced in a study of cytomegalovirus exposure and HLA in healthy donors. The study ran its PCR with 60 Vbeta and 13 Jbeta primers. The data were produced by immunoSEQ multiplex PCR, yet TCRdb's version contains in-frame clones alone and is incomplete. The sample contains approximately 110,000 clones, 70% to 75% of which appear only once. Source material: PBMCs. These receptors were obtained from a woman aged 40 to 55 in good health and CMV-seronegative.

This sequence joins TRBV28 and TRBJ2-7; 11 nucleotides line up with TRBD1. The CDR3 extends over 15 amino acids. Germline CDR1 and CDR2: MDHEN and SYDVKM. The V segment lost 1 base and the J segment 6 bases; nucleotides outside the gene matches: 5. CDR3 nucleotide sequence: TGTGCCAGCAGTTTATTCGGACAGGGGGCGCCCGAGCAGTACTTC. Its protein product is CASSLFGQGAPEQYF.

The V gene is TRBV19, the J gene TRBJ2-7, with D maybe TRBD2 (6 bases). V was trimmed by 4 bases and J by 3 bases, leaving 19 bases between them. The CDR3 consists of 16 residues. Germline V lookup: CDR1 LNHDA, CDR2 SQIVND (reference sequence). The CDR3 nucleotides are TGTGCCAGTAGTAGAGGTACCGGGGGAGCCCTCTACGAGCAGTACTTC. Amino acids: CASSRGTGGALYEQYF.

The V gene is TRBV7-2, the J gene TRBJ2-3, with 13 bases fitting TRBD2. Unmatched junction bases numbered 4, after V lost 1 base and J lost 0 bases. The CDR3 is made up of 18 amino acids. In germline, CDR1 is SGHTA, CDR2 FQGNSA. CDR3 sequence (DNA): TGTGCCAGCAGCTTAGAACTAGCGGGGGGGCCTAGCACAGATACGCAGTATTTT. Its protein product is CASSLELAGGPSTDTQYF.

This chain's CDR3 is CASSDWGLAGGGTQYF. In nucleotides, the CDR3 is TGTGCCAGCAGTGACTGGGGACTAGCGGGAGGCGGCACGCAGTATTTT. The chain is built from TRBV6-4 and TRBJ2-3; 15 bases agree with TRBD2. The V gene end was trimmed by 1 base and the J gene end by 9 bases; junction bases not matched to a gene: 5. This CDR3 contains 16 residues. The V gene's germline CDR1 is MRHNA and CDR2 SNTAGT.

The J gene is TRBJ2-7, the V gene TRBV2, with 7 bases identical to TRBD1. V gave up 5 bases and J gave up 4 bases; unmatched junction bases: 5. This CDR3 has 13 amino acids. Germline V CDR1 and CDR2: SNHLY, FYNNEI. The CDR3 sequence: CASSTGVEYEQYF. The CDR3 DNA reads TGTGCCAGCAGTACAGGGGTGGAGTACGAGCAGTACTTC.

The V and J genes are TRBV5-4 and TRBJ1-4, with 12 bases identical to TRBD1. Per germline, CDR1 SGHNT and CDR2 YYREEE (reference sequence). V shed 4 bases and J 8 bases; nucleotides not matched to a gene: 15. This CDR3 is 18 amino acids long. The CDR3 spells CASSPGGTGGAPGEKLFF. The CDR3 DNA is TGTGCCAGCAGCCCAGGTGGGACAGGGGGCGCCCCGGGCGAAAAACTGTTTTTT.

The chain couples TRBV6-5 to TRBJ1-5, with 9 bases aligning to TRBD1. Looked up from germline, CDR1 is MNHEY and CDR2 is SVGAGI. V dropped 5 bases and J dropped 2; count of bases not matched to a gene: 4. This CDR3 has 15 amino acids. The CDR3 spells CASSRDREGNQPQHF. The CDR3 bases are TGTGCCAGCAGTCGGGACAGGGAAGGCAATCAGCCCCAGCATTTT.

In DNA, the CDR3 is TGTGCCAGCAGTGAGGACAGTGGCTACACCTTC. This codes for CASSEDSGYTF. This rearrangement joins TRBV6-1 to TRBJ1-2; maybe TRBD1 (6 bases). CDR3 length: 11 residues. Trimming took 3 bases from V and 7 from J, leaving 6 bases between them. Germline loops: CDR1 MNHNS, CDR2 SASEGT.

The chain is built from TRBV11-2 and TRBJ2-3, with TRBD2 matching 8 bases. The germline V gene has CDR1 SGHAT and CDR2 FQNNGV. The CDR3 length is 15 residues. The V segment lost 5 bases and the J segment 4 bases; nucleotides outside the gene matches: 8. The CDR3 coding sequence is TGTGCCAGCAGCCCGGCCGGGACTAGGCCAGATACGCAGTATTTT. Its translation: CASSPAGTRPDTQYF.

The chain uses TRBV7-9 and TRBJ1-3; D remains unclear. CDR3 length equals 16 residues. Germline assignment: CDR1 SEHNR and CDR2 FQNEAQ (reference sequence). Trimming cost V 2 bases and J 0 bases, with 11 bases left between them. The CDR3 DNA sequence: TGTGCCAGCAGCTTAACGGAGACCTCCTCTGGAAACACCATATATTTT. Amino acid sequence: CASSLTETSSGNTIYF.

This chain links TRBV11-2 with TRBJ1-2; D not resolved. Trimming removed 0 bases at V and 5 bases at J, with 13 bases between. The germline gives CDR1 SGHAT, CDR2 FQNNGV. The CDR3 runs to 15 residues. The CDR3 sequence: CASSLDGRRWYGYTF. The CDR3 DNA follows: TGTGCCAGCAGCTTAGATGGAAGGAGATGGTATGGCTACACCTTC.

This sequence joins TRBV7-2 and TRBJ2-1, with D tentatively TRBD1 (6 bases). V was trimmed by 0 bases and J by 8 bases, leaving 8 bases between them. Germline lookup yields CDR1 SGHTA and CDR2 FQGNSA. CDR3 length: 13 residues. CDR3 amino acids: CASSLATGYEQFF. The CDR3 nucleotides read TGTGCCAGCAGCTTAGCGACAGGTTATGAGCAGTTCTTC.

In its sample, this clone was seen a few times. V and J are TRBV7-2 and TRBJ1-2, with D uncertain. Per the germline V gene, CDR1 is SGHTA and CDR2 is FQGNSA. The CDR3 is 14 amino acids. V lost 1 base to trimming and J lost 1 base, with 7 bases between them. The CDR3 protein is CASSLVPSNYGYTF. CDR3 DNA sequence: TGTGCCAGCAGCTTAGTTCCCAGTAACTATGGCTACACCTTC.

V usage is TRBV10-3 and J usage is TRBJ1-6, with D perhaps matching TRBD1 (5 bases). Between the trimmed V and J ends, which lost 0 bases and 6 bases, there was a span of 9 bases. The germline V gene has CDR1 ENHRY and CDR2 SYGVKD. The CDR3 consists of 15 residues. The DNA for the CDR3 is TGTGCCATCAGTGAGTCTCCTAGGGGTAATTCACCCCTCCACTTT. Translating it yields CAISESPRGNSPLHF.

The rearrangement links TRBV6-1 to TRBJ1-5; D possibly corresponds to TRBD1 (5 bases). The germline V gene has CDR1 MNHNS and CDR2 SASEGT. The CDR3 length is 15 residues. V was cut by 6 bases and J by 6 bases, with 18 bases left in between. In DNA, the CDR3 is TGTGCCAGCAGCTCAGTGGGGGGTTTAGGTCAGCCCCAGCATTTT. Its translation: CASSSVGGLGQPQHF.

This clone has a single count. The V and J genes are TRBV13 and TRBJ2-7; possible D gene TRBD2, 5 bases. CDR1 PRHDT and CDR2 FYEKMQ come from the germline V gene (reference sequence). The CDR3 is made up of 14 amino acids. V shed 5 bases and J shed 2 bases, with 13 bases lying between them. In nucleotides, the CDR3 is TGTGCCAGCAGCAGCTCAGCGGCCACCTACGAGCAGTACTTC. As protein: CASSSSAATYEQYF.

On this clone: Compared with germline, one end of the junction differs, possibly owing to a read error. J is TRBJ2-7 and V is TRBV5-3; 12 bases line up with TRBD2. TRBV5-3 is classed as an ORF, of uncertain function. This CDR3 has 15 amino acids. This CDR3 reads CASSSLTSGRYEQYF. CDR3 sequence (DNA): TGTGCCAGCAGCTCCCTGACTAGCGGGAGATACGAGCAGTACTTC.

The rearrangement uses TRBV5-5 and TRBJ2-5, with 8 positions matching TRBD1. Germline CDR1 SGHKS, CDR2 YYEKEE (reference sequence). The J segment lost 4 bases and the V segment lost 0 bases, leaving 5 bases of the junction unmatched. The CDR3 loop spans 15 amino acids. CDR3 nucleotide sequence: TGTGCCAGCAGCTTGGCCTTTGGGACAGGAGAGACCCAGTACTTC. Its protein is CASSLAFGTGETQYF. The whole variable domain, filled in from reference TRBV5-5 and TRBJ2-5, reads DAGVTQSPTHLIKTRGQQVTLRCSPISGHKSVSWYQQVLGQGPQFIFQYYEKEERGRGNFPDRFSARQFPNYSSELNVNALLLGDSALYLCASSLAFGTGETQYFGPGTRLLVL.

The gene calls are TRBV7-2 and TRBJ1-4; 7 positions match TRBD1. Trimming took 4 bases from V and 7 from J; bases not matched to a gene: 6. In germline, CDR1 is SGHTA, CDR2 FQGNSA. The length of the CDR3 is 14 residues. In DNA form, the CDR3 reads TGTGCCAGCAGCTATCGACAGGGAGGTGAAAAACTGTTTTTT. This encodes CASSYRQGGEKLFF.

This clone was counted between two and nine times. V is TRBV2 and J is TRBJ1-5, with a tentative D call TRBD1 (5 bases). This CDR3 is 12 amino acids long. The V gene lost 7 bases and the J gene lost 6 bases, with 10 bases spanning the gap. From germline, CDR1 is SNHLY and CDR2 FYNNEI. CDR3 sequence: CASMGGIQPQHF. For the CDR3, the DNA is TGTGCCAGCATGGGGGGGATTCAGCCCCAGCATTTT.

The chain employs TRBV18 and TRBJ2-5, with D tentatively TRBD1 (6 bases). Trimming removed 3 bases at V and 8 bases at J, with 16 bases between. CDR3 length: 14 residues. Germline V lookup: CDR1 KGHSH, CDR2 LQKENI. The CDR3 bases are TGTGCCAGCTCACCCCCGTCGGACAGAGAAACCCAGTACTTC. The encoded protein is CASSPPSDRETQYF.

Only a few counts were recorded for this clone. The chain has TRBV28 and TRBJ1-2; 9 bases match TRBD1. V lost 5 bases to trimming and J lost 8 bases; unmatched junction nucleotides: 9. Germline V gene sequence: CDR1 MDHEN, CDR2 SYDVKM. This CDR3 has 14 amino acids. The CDR3 region has the DNA TGTGCCAGCAGTCCCCCCGGGACAGGGATAGGCTACACCTTC. Translation: CASSPPGTGIGYTF.

This clone was detected a few times. The chain carries TRBV6-1 and TRBJ2-7; D gene uncertain. Per the germline V gene, CDR1 is MNHNS and CDR2 is SASEGT. V lost 1 base, J lost 2 bases, and 6 bases lay in between. This CDR3 has 13 residues. The CDR3 loop reads CASSEGRTYEQYF. The CDR3 DNA reads as TGTGCCAGCAGTGAAGGCAGAACCTACGAGCAGTACTTC.

The rearrangement uses TRBV9 and TRBJ2-3; 7 positions agree with TRBD2. V lost 7 bases to trimming and J lost 2 bases; unmatched junction nucleotides: 10. This CDR3 has 15 residues. CDR1 and CDR2 (germline): SGDLS, YYNGEE. The CDR3 DNA follows: TGTGCCAGCTCTTTTGGTAGCGGGCCCACAGATACGCAGTATTTT. It codes for CASSFGSGPTDTQYF. Drawing the rest from reference TRBV9 and TRBJ2-3, the complete variable domain is DSGVTQTPKHLITATGQRVTLRCSPRSGDLSVYWYQQSLDQGLQFLIQYYNGEERAKGNILERFSAQQFPDLHSELNLSSLELGDSALYFCASSFGSGPTDTQYFGPGTRLTVL.

This chain links TRBV28 with TRBJ2-2; TRBD2 agrees at 8 bases. CDR3 length: 15 residues. J was trimmed by 4 bases and V by 4 bases; bases with no gene match: 5. CDR1 and CDR2 from the germline V gene are MDHEN and SYDVKM. The DNA for the CDR3 is TGTGCCAGCAGTTGGGGCGGGAGGATCACCGGGGAGCTGTTTTTT. Its protein product is CASSWGGRITGELFF.

Points on this clone: The same CDR3 also results from other DNA sequences found in this sample. This rearrangement joins TRBV19 to TRBJ2-3, with unresolved D. Trimming took off 3 bases at V and 1 base at J, with 8 bases between the two ends. The CDR3 is made up of 14 amino acids. Germline V gene data show CDR1 as LNHDA and CDR2 as SQIVND (reference sequence). CDR3 coding DNA: TGTGCCAGTAGTATTGGCTTGCGCACAGATACGCAGTATTTT. Its protein product is CASSIGLRTDTQYF.

V is TRBV6-5 and J is TRBJ1-1; D remains unclear. CDR1 and CDR2 (germline): MNHEY, SVGAGI. This CDR3 comprises 14 residues. V was clipped by 6 bases and J by 9 bases, with 20 bases between them. The CDR3, as DNA: TGTGCCAGCAGCCCCCCGGGAGGCCCCCCGCAAGCTTTCTTT. As protein: CASSPPGGPPQAFF.

This clone appeared once. The chain has TRBV7-3 and TRBJ2-1, with TRBD2 matching 7 bases. The CDR3 extends over 14 amino acids. Germline CDR1 reads SGHTA; CDR2 reads FQGTGA. V was clipped by 7 bases and J by 5 bases; unmatched bases: 8. The CDR3 nucleotides are TGTGCCAGCACCCCGTCGGCGGGGGACAATGAGCAGTTCTTC. Translated: CASTPSAGDNEQFF.

This clone was detected a few times. The rearrangement links TRBV5-4 to TRBJ2-7, with unresolved D. With 3 bases removed from V and 2 bases from J, the gap between germline ends came to 12 bases. The CDR3 runs to 14 residues. Germline V gene sequence: CDR1 SGHNT, CDR2 YYREEE (reference sequence). The CDR3 sequence is CASSSANVAYEQYF. Written as DNA, the CDR3 is TGTGCCAGCAGCTCTGCTAACGTCGCCTACGAGCAGTACTTC.

The chain carries TRBV28 and TRBJ1-4, with D maybe TRBD1 (6 bases). Trimming took 5 bases from V and 8 from J, leaving 18 bases between them. Germline assignment: CDR1 MDHEN and CDR2 SYDVKM. This CDR3 has 15 residues. For the CDR3, the DNA is TGTGCCAGCAGTGAAGCGACTCCCGGACAGGAAAAACTGTTTTTT. Encoded protein: CASSEATPGQEKLFF.

The chain links TRBV29-1 to TRBJ1-1; the match to TRBD1 covers 7 bases. The length of the CDR3 is 14 residues. V lost 1 base and J lost 6; bases outside the gene matches: 8. From germline, CDR1 is SQVTM and CDR2 ANQGSEA. This chain's CDR3 is CSVEGQGVFPEAFF. DNA for the CDR3: TGCAGCGTTGAAGGACAGGGAGTTTTTCCTGAAGCTTTCTTT.